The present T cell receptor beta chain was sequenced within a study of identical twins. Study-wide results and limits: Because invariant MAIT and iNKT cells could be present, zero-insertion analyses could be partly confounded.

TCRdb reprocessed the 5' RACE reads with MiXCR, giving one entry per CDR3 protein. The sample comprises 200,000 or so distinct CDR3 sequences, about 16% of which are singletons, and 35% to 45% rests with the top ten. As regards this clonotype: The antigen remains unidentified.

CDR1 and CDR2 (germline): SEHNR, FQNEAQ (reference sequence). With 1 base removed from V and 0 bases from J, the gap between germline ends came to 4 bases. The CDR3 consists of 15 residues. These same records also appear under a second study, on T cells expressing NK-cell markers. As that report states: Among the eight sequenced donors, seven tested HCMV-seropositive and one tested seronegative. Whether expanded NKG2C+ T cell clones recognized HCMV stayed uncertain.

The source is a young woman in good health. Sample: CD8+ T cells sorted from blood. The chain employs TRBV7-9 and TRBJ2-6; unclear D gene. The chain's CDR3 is CASSLVTSGANVLTF. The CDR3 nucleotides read TGTGCCAGCAGCTTAGTGACCTCTGGGGCCAACGTCCTGACTTTC. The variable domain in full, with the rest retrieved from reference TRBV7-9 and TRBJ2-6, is DTGVSQNPRHKITKRGQNVTFRCDPISEHNRLYWYRQTLGQGPEFLTYFQNEAQLEKSRLLSDRFSAERPKGSFSTLEIQRTEQGDSAMYLCASSLVTSGANVLTFGAGSRLTVL.